This record concerns one T cell receptor (beta chain) sequence. Its specificity is unknown. The source of the sample is a study of CD8 T cells in ankylosing spondylitis. This CDR3 has 15 residues. With 4 bases clipped from V and 4 bases from J, the junction kept 3 bases outside the gene matches. From germline, CDR1 is MDHEN and CDR2 SYDVKM. The authors made TCR beta libraries by quantitative 5'-RACE with molecular barcodes. TCRdb called the 5' RACE reads again in MiXCR, with one record for every CDR3 protein. The table records some 220,000 distinct CDR3 sequences, approximately 7.4% of them present only once. Broader study findings: Typical of ankylosing spondylitis blood, it appeared, was a TCR beta motif of several highly homologous variants. Disease-linked clones had a CD8+ phenotype and relatively low frequency in peripheral blood.

The rearrangement links TRBV28 to TRBJ2-1; 11 bases fit TRBD2. This receptor was taken from a male donor with ankylosing spondylitis. The sample comprised blood, either unsorted or a sorted T cell fraction (not recorded which). CDR3 bases: TGTGCCAGCAGTTCCACTAGCGGGAGTTACAATGAGCAGTTCTTC. Translating it yields CASSSTSGSYNEQFF.